The TCR beta chain described here comes from a study of blood T cell repertoires in COVID-19. Study summary: Samples came from the United States, Italy and Spain, spanning acute and convalescent COVID-19. T cells, B-cell-depleted T cells, or PBMCs provided the cDNA or gDNA that served as material.

Under the authors' procedure: Estimated nucleated cell counts came from reference gene primer amplification. Only in-frame clones appear in the TCRdb table, and some are missing; sequencing was by immunoSEQ multiplex PCR. Clone size and V and J calls were adopted from that table, with D and trimming inferred from the DNA. Among approximately 170,000 clones listed, about four fifths were seen once. The study drew participants aged roughly 18 to 95 years from 20 to 30 US areas. The origin of this receptor is a woman between 45 and 65 years old in a cohort exposed to, infected with or recovered from COVID-19 (not recorded which). Sequenced sample: PBMCs or T cells enriched from blood (not recorded which).

The CDR3 is CASSSLGTTEKLFF. CDR3 coding DNA: TGTGCCAGCAGCTCACTGGGGACAACTGAAAAACTGTTTTTT. J is TRBJ1-4 and V is TRBV5-8; D is perhaps TRBD1 (6 bases). This CDR3 comprises 14 residues. Deletions cut 3 bases from V and 7 bases from J, with 13 bases between. Germline-derived CDR1 and CDR2 are SGHTS and YDEGEE.